Listed below are T cell receptor beta chains from one sample, sequenced in a study of cytomegalovirus exposure and HLA in healthy donors. The protocol was immunoSEQ multiplex PCR, while the TCRdb copy is restricted to in-frame clones and leaves out a portion. The table records roughly 90,000 clones, less than 85% of them present only once. Sequences were obtained from PBMCs. The receptors stem from a man aged 18-30 years in good health and CMV-seronegative. The CDR3 runs from the conserved cysteine through the conserved F or W. Fields, in order: clone size, D gene, V gene, J gene, CDR3 protein, CDR3 DNA. A D gene is named only where the DNA matches it firmly. Clone size is stated in some rows and not others, as once, few, many or a class when expanded.

>.|TRBD2|TRBV9|TRBJ2-1
CASSAGLAGVGNEQFF
TGTGCCAGCAGCGCCGGACTAGCGGGAGTTGGAAATGAGCAGTTCTTC
>.|.|TRBV9|TRBJ1-1
CASSVEGLTEAFF
TGTGCCAGCAGCGTAGAGGGGCTTACTGAAGCTTTCTTT
>.|TRBD1|TRBV19|TRBJ1-1
CASSIRDRLNTEAFF
TGTGCCAGTAGTATCCGGGACAGACTGAACACTGAAGCTTTCTTT
>.|TRBD2|TRBV7-2|TRBJ2-7
CASSSQHGGRFSEQYF
TGTGCCAGCAGCTCCCAGCATGGCGGGAGGTTCTCCGAGCAGTACTTC
>.|TRBD1|TRBV2|TRBJ1-3
CASATGNGNTIYF
TGTGCCAGCGCGACAGGGAATGGAAACACCATATATTTT
>.|TRBD1|TRBV27|TRBJ2-7
CASAARTGVGEQYF
TGTGCCAGCGCGGCTCGGACAGGGGTCGGCGAGCAGTACTTC
>.|TRBD1|TRBV11-2|TRBJ1-1
CASSLAGQPSGTEAFF
TGTGCCAGCAGCTTAGCGGGACAGCCGTCGGGCACTGAAGCTTTCTTT
>.|TRBD1|TRBV5-1|TRBJ1-2
CASSLSDGTGRRNYGYTF
TGCGCCAGCAGCTTATCAGATGGGACAGGGAGAAGGAACTATGGCTACACCTTC
>.|TRBD2|TRBV9|TRBJ2-7
CASSPQGRRGAHEQYF
TGTGCCAGCAGCCCCCAGGGACGGCGGGGGGCCCACGAGCAGTACTTC
>.|TRBD1|TRBV7-6|TRBJ2-2
CASSLIRDRVPGELFF
TGTGCCAGCAGCCTGATCCGGGACAGGGTTCCCGGGGAGCTGTTTTTT
>.|.|TRBV4-3|TRBJ2-7
CASSQRPLGREQYF
TGCGCCAGCAGCCAAAGGCCACTGGGGCGGGAGCAGTACTTC
>.|TRBD1|TRBV9|TRBJ1-2
CASSVDRRGQNYGYTF
TGTGCCAGCAGCGTAGATCGGCGGGGACAGAACTATGGCTACACCTTC
>.|TRBD2|TRBV27|TRBJ2-7
CASSQRLAGVNEQYF
TGTGCCAGCAGTCAAAGACTAGCGGGAGTCAACGAGCAGTACTTC
>.|TRBD1|TRBV7-9|TRBJ1-2
CASSLTQGDRSYGYTF
TGTGCCAGCAGCTTAACCCAGGGGGACCGATCCTATGGCTACACCTTC
>few|.|TRBV5-4|TRBJ1-2
CASSWKQGPYGYTF
TGTGCCAGCAGCTGGAAACAGGGACCCTATGGCTACACCTTC
>.|.|TRBV12-1|TRBJ2-2
CASSILRQSQGHSPLNTGELFF
TGTGCCAGCAGCATCTTGCGCCAATCCCAGGGACACTCACCCTTAAACACCGGGGAGCTGTTTTTT
>.|TRBD1|TRBV5-8|TRBJ1-1
CASSLGQGVYTEAFF
TGTGCCAGCAGCTTGGGACAGGGAGTATACACTGAAGCTTTCTTT
>.|.|TRBV19|TRBJ1-1
CASSLGGGRTEAFF
TGTGCCAGTAGTCTAGGGGGGGGTAGGACTGAAGCTTTCTTT
>.|TRBD1|TRBV5-6|TRBJ1-2
CASSLRDRATGYTF
TGTGCCAGCAGCTTGCGGGACAGGGCGACTGGCTACACCTTC
>.|TRBD1|TRBV6-6|TRBJ1-2
CASREGANYGYTF
TGTGCCAGCAGGGAGGGGGCGAACTATGGCTACACCTTC
>.|TRBD2|TRBV9|TRBJ2-7
CASSASGTSSYEQYF
TGTGCCAGCAGCGCATCCGGGACTAGCTCCTACGAGCAGTACTTC
>.|TRBD1|TRBV5-8|TRBJ2-7
CASSFFGTGATYEQYF
TGTGCCAGCAGCTTTTTTGGGACAGGGGCCACCTACGAGCAGTACTTC
>.|TRBD2|TRBV27|TRBJ2-1
CASSPLAGKYNEQFF
TGTGCCAGCAGCCCACTAGCGGGGAAATACAATGAGCAGTTCTTC
>.|.|TRBV20-1|TRBJ1-2
CSASDAAGYTF
TGCAGTGCTAGTGACGCAGCGGGCTACACCTTC
>.|TRBD1|TRBV10-1|TRBJ1-1
CASRDRGTPKNTEAFF
TGCGCCAGCAGGGACAGGGGGACCCCAAAGAACACTGAAGCTTTCTTT
>.|TRBD1|TRBV4-3|TRBJ1-1
CASSHGQELNTEAFF
TGCGCCAGCAGCCACGGACAGGAATTGAACACTGAAGCTTTCTTT
>.|.|TRBV11-2|TRBJ2-5
CASSLQFSQETQYF
TGTGCCAGCAGCTTACAGTTTTCCCAAGAGACCCAGTACTTC
>.|.|TRBV6-1|TRBJ1-4
CASRNTANEKLFF
TGTGCCAGCAGAAACACAGCTAATGAAAAACTGTTTTTT
>.|.|TRBV5-1|TRBJ2-5
CASSNTLPPGWETQYF
TGCGCCAGCAGTAATACTCTGCCCCCGGGTTGGGAGACCCAGTACTTC
>.|TRBD2|TRBV30|TRBJ2-3
CAWQTAGGSYTQYF
TGTGCCTGGCAGACGGCGGGAGGATCGTATACGCAGTATTTT
>.|TRBD1|TRBV10-3|TRBJ1-4
CAISERDSENEKLFF
TGTGCCATCAGTGAGAGGGACAGCGAAAATGAAAAACTGTTTTTT
>once|TRBD1|TRBV5-1|TRBJ1-1
CASSLSPGTGDEAFF
TGCGCCAGCAGCCTATCCCCCGGGACAGGGGACGAAGCTTTCTTT
>.|TRBD2|TRBV5-1|TRBJ2-7
CASSPSGGSYEQYF
TGCGCCAGCAGCCCAAGCGGGGGCTCCTACGAGCAGTACTTC
>.|TRBD2|TRBV6-5|TRBJ2-7
CASSYDSSGTTYEQYF
TGTGCCAGCAGTTACGATAGTAGCGGGACTACCTACGAGCAGTACTTC
>few|.|TRBV5-1|TRBJ2-3
CASSLAPMSTDTQYF
TGCGCCAGCAGCTTGGCCCCCATGAGCACAGATACGCAGTATTTT
>.|.|TRBV28|TRBJ1-1
CASSYRGGSREAFF
TGTGCCAGCAGCTATCGTGGGGGGTCCCGTGAAGCTTTCTTT
>once|.|TRBV6-1|TRBJ1-1
CASSEITGRGTEAFF
TGTGCCAGCAGTGAGATAACAGGGAGGGGCACTGAAGCTTTCTTT
>once|TRBD1|TRBV7-9|TRBJ1-4
CATPTWTGTMKELFF
TGTGCCACCCCTACATGGACAGGCACAATGAAGGAACTGTTTTTT
>.|TRBD1|TRBV6-5|TRBJ1-5
CASSGTAFNQPQHF
TGTGCCAGCAGCGGGACAGCCTTCAATCAGCCCCAGCATTTT
>.|TRBD2|TRBV5-6|TRBJ2-7
CASSFGTSFSYEQYF
TGTGCCAGCAGCTTCGGGACTAGCTTCTCCTACGAGCAGTACTTC
>few|TRBD1|TRBV9|TRBJ1-1
CASSPQGASPEAFF
TGTGCCAGCAGCCCTCAGGGGGCTAGCCCTGAAGCTTTCTTT
>.|.|TRBV30|TRBJ2-1
CAWSAPVVAGEQFF
TGTGCCTGGAGTGCCCCCGTGGTGGCTGGTGAGCAGTTCTTC
>.|TRBD1|TRBV15|TRBJ1-2
CATSRRGTGAPGYTF
TGTGCCACCAGCAGGAGGGGCACAGGGGCTCCTGGCTACACCTTC
>.|.|TRBV7-8|TRBJ1-5
CASSLEGGGGGQPQHF
TGTGCCAGCAGCTTAGAGGGGGGGGGAGGAGGACAGCCCCAGCATTTT
>.|TRBD1|TRBV6-5|TRBJ1-5
CASSLQGGGQPQHF
TGTGCCAGCAGCCTTCAGGGGGGAGGTCAGCCCCAGCATTTT
>.|.|TRBV7-3|TRBJ2-3
CASSSFGVTDTQYF
TGTGCCAGCAGCTCATTCGGGGTCACAGATACGCAGTATTTT
>.|.|TRBV29-1|TRBJ1-1
CSVGGGMNTEAFF
TGCAGCGTTGGGGGGGGGATGAACACTGAAGCTTTCTTT
>.|TRBD1|TRBV6-5|TRBJ2-7
CASSYYGQGAYEQYF
TGTGCCAGCAGTTACTACGGACAGGGGGCCTACGAGCAGTACTTC
>.|TRBD1|TRBV5-1|TRBJ1-3
CASSLGQGFSGNTIYF
TGCGCCAGCAGCTTGGGACAGGGATTCTCTGGAAACACCATATATTTT
>.|.|TRBV5-4|TRBJ1-2
CASSSVGEGNYGYTF
TGTGCCAGCAGCTCCGTAGGAGAGGGTAACTATGGCTACACCTTC
>.|.|TRBV5-1|TRBJ2-7
CASSLRGSGYEQYF
TGCGCCAGCAGCTTACGGGGGTCCGGCTACGAGCAGTACTTC
>.|TRBD2|TRBV15|TRBJ2-7
CATSPTSGRYSEQYF
TGTGCCACCAGCCCGACTAGCGGGAGGTATAGCGAGCAGTACTTC
>.|TRBD2|TRBV2|TRBJ2-2
CASTGSGRGDTGELFF
TGTGCCAGCACCGGTAGCGGGAGGGGAGACACCGGGGAGCTGTTTTTT
>once|.|TRBV11-2|TRBJ1-2
CASSYPGTQDGYTF
TGTGCCAGCAGCTATCCCGGGACACAGGATGGCTACACCTTC
>few|.|TRBV6-1|TRBJ1-2
CASKADGIPYGYTF
TGTGCCAGCAAAGCGGACGGGATCCCCTATGGCTACACCTTC
>.|TRBD2|TRBV7-9|TRBJ2-7
CASSLAGGNEQYF
TGTGCCAGCAGTTTAGCGGGAGGGAACGAGCAGTACTTC
>.|TRBD2|TRBV5-1|TRBJ2-5
CASSHTLAGGLQETQYF
TGCGCCAGCAGCCACACACTAGCGGGAGGCCTCCAAGAGACCCAGTACTTC
>.|.|TRBV4-3|TRBJ1-1
CASSQDPGVGTEAFF
TGCGCCAGCAGCCAAGATCCAGGGGTCGGGACTGAAGCTTTCTTT